Following are 9 T cell receptor beta chains from one sample sequenced in a study of T cell responses to AZD1222 COVID-19 vaccine. This table comes from immunoSEQ multiplex PCR, and its TCRdb copy is limited to in-frame clones, with some not included. This sample yields 110,000 or so clones, of which 89% are seen a single time; less than 4% belongs to the top ten. Material: peripheral blood, obtained on day 0 of MenACWY control vaccination. The receptors were sampled from an adult in good health.

The chain is built from TRBV27 and TRBJ2-7; D ambiguous. CDR1 is MNHEY, CDR2 SMNVEV, per germline (reference sequence). The V end lost 6 bases, the J end lost 2 bases, and 11 bases lay between the germline ends. This CDR3 is built from 13 residues. CDR3 DNA sequence: TGTGCCAGCAGGAATCGTAACGCCTACGAGCAGTACTTC. Amino acid sequence: CASRNRNAYEQYF.

Notes on this clone: In the same sample, other DNA sequences code for this CDR3. V is TRBV19 and J is TRBJ2-7; D is tentatively TRBD1 or TRBD2 (7 bases each). Trimming pared 4 bases from V and 2 bases from J, leaving 12 bases between. There are 14 residues in the CDR3. Germline loops: CDR1 LNHDA, CDR2 SQIVND (reference sequence). The CDR3 protein is CASSTGGGPYEQYF. CDR3 nucleotides: TGTGCCAGTAGTACAGGGGGGGGGCCCTACGAGCAGTACTTC.

The rearrangement uses TRBV2 and TRBJ2-2, with a weak D call TRBD1 (6 bases). The CDR3 loop spans 15 amino acids. Per the germline V gene, CDR1 is SNHLY and CDR2 is FYNNEI. V was trimmed by 3 bases and J by 3 bases, leaving 11 bases between them. The CDR3 is CASSDSRGDTGELFF. In DNA, the CDR3 is TGTGCCAGCAGTGACTCCAGGGGTGACACCGGGGAGCTGTTTTTT.

This chain uses TRBV6-5 with TRBJ2-7; 7 positions agree with TRBD1. With 6 bases clipped from V and 4 bases from J, the junction kept 3 bases outside the gene matches. The CDR3 is made up of 12 amino acids. CDR1 is MNHEY, CDR2 SVGAGI, per germline. The CDR3 is CASSPTGYEQYF. The CDR3 bases are TGTGCCAGCAGCCCGACAGGGTACGAGCAGTACTTC.

This clone was seen just once. CDR3 amino acids: CASTRGGFGEKLFF. The CDR3 nucleotides read TGTGCCAGTACCAGGGGGGGGTTTGGAGAAAAACTGTTTTTT. This chain connects TRBV19 to TRBJ1-4; TRBD1 aligns across 7 bases. This CDR3 region has 14 residues. J lost 8 bases, V lost 7 bases, and 10 bases had no gene match. Germline values: CDR1 LNHDA, CDR2 SQIVND (reference sequence).

The chain employs TRBV9 and TRBJ2-3; D is possibly TRBD2 (5 bases). V was pared by 3 bases and J by 4 bases, with 12 bases between. The CDR3 is 14 residues long. The germline V gene encodes CDR1 SGDLS and CDR2 YYNGEE. The CDR3 nucleotides read TGTGCCAGCAGCGCCCCCCTCGGGGCAGATACGCAGTATTTT. Translated, it gives CASSAPLGADTQYF. The entire variable domain, with the rest obtained from reference TRBV9 and TRBJ2-3, is as follows: DSGVTQTPKHLITATGQRVTLRCSPRSGDLSVYWYQQSLDQGLQFLIQYYNGEERAKGNILERFSAQQFPDLHSELNLSSLELGDSALYFCASSAPLGADTQYFGPGTRLTVL.

This clone was detected only once. The rearrangement links TRBV3-1 (or the pseudogene TRBV3-2) to TRBJ2-3, with a possible D match to TRBD2 (5 bases). The CDR3 runs to 14 residues. With 4 bases removed from V and 3 bases from J, the gap between germline ends came to 11 bases. Per the germline V gene, CDR1 is LGHDT and CDR2 is YNNKEL (reference sequence). Written as DNA, the CDR3 is TGTGCCAGCAGCCCCAGAGGGCGGACAGATACGCAGTATTTT. Protein: CASSPRGRTDTQYF.

This clone appeared once. The chain combines TRBV12-1 with TRBJ1-4. TRBV12-1 counts as a pseudogene. The CDR3 extends over 17 amino acids. CDR3 DNA sequence: TGTGCCAGCAGCTTTGCATGTTCGGGGCACACTAATGAAAAACTGTTTTTT. Translated, it gives CASSFACSGHTNEKLFF.

CDR3 sequence: CASSGGGETQYF. The DNA of the CDR3 is TGTGCCAGCAGCGGGGGCGGGGAGACCCAGTACTTC. The rearrangement joins TRBV9 to TRBJ2-5; the D gene could be TRBD1 or TRBD2 (5 bases each). The CDR3 is 12 amino acids. In germline, CDR1 is SGDLS, CDR2 YYNGEE. Trimming took off 3 bases at V and 5 bases at J, with 8 bases between the two ends.